Listed below are T cell receptor beta chains from one sample, sequenced in a study of control samples from healthy donors and cancer patients. The table came from immunoSEQ multiplex PCR; TCRdb's copy has only in-frame clones and leaves some out. Among roughly 120,000 clones listed, about 88% were seen once. Material for sequencing was blood. The receptors were gathered from a man aged 45-60 years in good health. Each CDR3 is given with its conserved first and last residue. The order of the fields is CDR3 protein, CDR3 DNA, clone size, D gene, J gene, V gene. D genes are given only for firm matches. Not every row has a clone size; where given, it reads once, few, many or a size class.

CDR3 protein: CASSIRDSSYNEQFF
CDR3 DNA: TGTGCCAGCAGCATTCGGGACAGCTCCTACAATGAGCAGTTCTTC
clone size: NA
D gene: NA
J gene: TRBJ2-1
V gene: TRBV21-1

CDR3 protein: CASIQRRGEQFF
CDR3 DNA: TGTGCCAGCATTCAAAGGAGGGGGGAGCAGTTCTTC
clone size: NA
D gene: NA
J gene: TRBJ2-1
V gene: TRBV6-5

CDR3 protein: CASSYGVPQPQHF
CDR3 DNA: TGTGCCAGCAGCTATGGGGTCCCCCAGCCCCAGCATTTT
clone size: NA
D gene: NA
J gene: TRBJ1-5
V gene: TRBV6-5

CDR3 protein: CASSLSGPNQPQHF
CDR3 DNA: TGCGCCAGCAGCCTTTCGGGCCCCAATCAGCCCCAGCATTTT
clone size: NA
D gene: NA
J gene: TRBJ1-5
V gene: TRBV5-1

CDR3 protein: CASRNSNTEAFF
CDR3 DNA: TGTGCCAGCAGAAACTCGAACACTGAAGCTTTCTTT
clone size: NA
D gene: NA
J gene: TRBJ1-1
V gene: TRBV2

CDR3 protein: CASSLVVGPGETQYF
CDR3 DNA: TGTGCCAGCAGCTTGGTTGTGGGGCCAGGGGAGACCCAGTACTTC
clone size: NA
D gene: NA
J gene: TRBJ2-5
V gene: TRBV5-5

CDR3 protein: CASSSPSGQETQYF
CDR3 DNA: TGTGCCAGCAGCAGTCCTAGCGGCCAAGAGACCCAGTACTTC
clone size: NA
D gene: TRBD2
J gene: TRBJ2-5
V gene: TRBV5-4

CDR3 protein: CASSDLGPPTKFF
CDR3 DNA: TGTGCCAGCAGTGACCTGGGACCCCCGACAAAGTTCTTC
clone size: NA
D gene: NA
J gene: TRBJ2-1
V gene: TRBV6-1

CDR3 protein: CASSLEEGVTQYF
CDR3 DNA: TGTGCCAGCAGCTTAGAGGAGGGGGTGACCCAGTACTTC
clone size: NA
D gene: NA
J gene: TRBJ2-5
V gene: TRBV7-3

CDR3 protein: CASSQVTGNGYTF
CDR3 DNA: TGCGCCAGCAGCCAAGTCACAGGGAATGGCTACACCTTC
clone size: NA
D gene: NA
J gene: TRBJ1-2
V gene: TRBV4-1

CDR3 protein: CASSYSGQGSYEQYF
CDR3 DNA: TGTGCCAGCAGTTACTCAGGACAGGGAAGTTACGAGCAGTACTTC
clone size: NA
D gene: TRBD1
J gene: TRBJ2-7
V gene: TRBV6-5

CDR3 protein: CASIKYDRYNEQFF
CDR3 DNA: TGTGCCAGCATCAAATATGACAGATACAATGAGCAGTTCTTC
clone size: NA
D gene: NA
J gene: TRBJ2-1
V gene: TRBV5-6

CDR3 protein: CASSAGNEQFF
CDR3 DNA: TGTGCCAGCAGCGCAGGTAATGAGCAGTTCTTC
clone size: once
D gene: NA
J gene: TRBJ2-1
V gene: TRBV9

CDR3 protein: CASSLPVRGRNTEAFF
CDR3 DNA: TGTGCCAGCAGCTTGCCCGTCAGGGGGAGAAACACTGAAGCTTTCTTT
clone size: NA
D gene: TRBD1
J gene: TRBJ1-1
V gene: TRBV11-2

CDR3 protein: CSASGASGENQETQYF
CDR3 DNA: TGCAGTGCTAGTGGGGCTAGCGGGGAGAACCAAGAGACCCAGTACTTC
clone size: NA
D gene: TRBD2
J gene: TRBJ2-5
V gene: TRBV20-1

CDR3 protein: CASSLGGLANTGELFF
CDR3 DNA: TGCGCCAGCAGCTTGGGGGGACTAGCGAACACCGGGGAGCTGTTTTTT
clone size: NA
D gene: TRBD2
J gene: TRBJ2-2
V gene: TRBV5-1

CDR3 protein: CASSLIAGGYNEQFF
CDR3 DNA: TGTGCCAGCAGCTTAATAGCGGGGGGGTACAATGAGCAGTTCTTC
clone size: NA
D gene: TRBD2
J gene: TRBJ2-1
V gene: TRBV7-3

CDR3 protein: CASSGFLAGFQETQYF
CDR3 DNA: TGTGCCAGCAGTGGCTTCTTAGCGGGGTTTCAAGAGACCCAGTACTTC
clone size: NA
D gene: TRBD2
J gene: TRBJ2-5
V gene: TRBV2

CDR3 protein: CASSLFSASGVSPPDDQPQHF
CDR3 DNA: TGCGCCAGCAGCTTGTTCTCAGCTTCGGGGGTTTCTCCTCCAGACGATCAGCCCCAGCATTTT
clone size: NA
D gene: NA
J gene: TRBJ1-5
V gene: TRBV5-1

CDR3 protein: CASSVATPSGGRETQYF
CDR3 DNA: TGTGCCAGCAGTGTCGCGACTCCCAGCGGGGGGAGGGAGACCCAGTACTTC
clone size: NA
D gene: TRBD2
J gene: TRBJ2-5
V gene: TRBV6-1

CDR3 protein: CASSRLAGETQYF
CDR3 DNA: TGCGCCAGCAGCAGACTAGCCGGAGAGACCCAGTACTTC
clone size: NA
D gene: TRBD2
J gene: TRBJ2-5
V gene: TRBV4-1

CDR3 protein: CSVLEAGNPLNEQFF
CDR3 DNA: TGCAGCGTTTTAGAAGCGGGCAATCCACTCAATGAGCAGTTCTTC
clone size: NA
D gene: NA
J gene: TRBJ2-1
V gene: TRBV29-1

CDR3 protein: CASSLNRVDTGELFF
CDR3 DNA: TGCGCCAGCAGCTTAAACAGGGTTGACACCGGGGAGCTGTTTTTT
clone size: NA
D gene: NA
J gene: TRBJ2-2
V gene: TRBV5-1

CDR3 protein: CASSQEEGFGEKLFF
CDR3 DNA: TGCGCCAGCAGCCAAGAAGAGGGGTTTGGTGAAAAACTGTTTTTT
clone size: NA
D gene: NA
J gene: TRBJ1-4
V gene: TRBV4-1

CDR3 protein: CASSSRAGGLNEQFF
CDR3 DNA: TGTGCCAGCAGTTCACGAGCGGGGGGCCTCAATGAGCAGTTCTTC
clone size: NA
D gene: TRBD2
J gene: TRBJ2-1
V gene: TRBV27

CDR3 protein: CASSPGQGNTGELFF
CDR3 DNA: TGTGCCAGCTCACCTGGACAGGGAAACACCGGGGAGCTGTTTTTT
clone size: NA
D gene: TRBD1
J gene: TRBJ2-2
V gene: TRBV18

CDR3 protein: CASSHSWGYFSRNTIYF
CDR3 DNA: TGCGCCAGCAGCCACTCCTGGGGGTACTTCTCCCGAAACACCATATATTTT
clone size: NA
D gene: NA
J gene: TRBJ1-3
V gene: TRBV4-1